One and the same sample provided the 30 T cell receptor beta chains below, sequenced in a study of Tregs in tolerant kidney transplant recipients. Sequencing was performed with immunoSEQ multiplex PCR; in TCRdb, only in-frame clones are kept and a portion is missing. Its clone listing holds about 48,000 clones. The starting material was CD4+ T cells from blood, obtained before the transplant. The receptors come from a human donor who received a combined kidney and bone marrow transplant.

CDR3 sequence reads: CASSERQGASYEQYF. The sequenced CDR3 bases are TGTGCCAGCAGTGAGAGACAGGGGGCTTCCTACGAG. The chain carries TRBV6-1 and TRBJ2-7, with 10 bases aligning to TRBD1. The read ends 3 residues shy of where the CDR3 ends; the end is completed using the germline J gene. After removal of 3 bases from V and 1 base from J, the junction contained 3 bases not matched to a gene. This CDR3 comprises 15 residues. Germline CDR1 MNHNS, CDR2 SASEGT.

Notes on this clone: The CDR3 goes on 3 residues after the read ends, and that part is filled in from the germline J gene. The chain is built from TRBV30 and TRBJ1-2; 7 positions agree with TRBD1. Germline V gives CDR1 GTSNPN, CDR2 SVGIG (reference sequence). V dropped 0 bases and J dropped 3; count of bases not matched to a gene: 1. There are 13 residues in the CDR3. The CDR3 protein is CAWSVQGDYGYTF. The sequenced CDR3 bases are TGTGCCTGGAGTGTCCAGGGGGACTATGGC.

In the case of this clone: The DNA ends 3 residues before the CDR3 does, and the rest of the CDR3 is filled in from the germline J gene. The chain employs TRBV19 and TRBJ1-5; D gene unclear. CDR1 is LNHDA and CDR2 is SQIVND in the germline V gene (reference sequence). The CDR3 is 15 amino acids. With 6 bases removed from V and 0 bases from J, the gap between germline ends came to 12 bases. The CDR3 region is CASRIQRNSNQPQHF. The covered CDR3 bases are TGTGCCAGTAGAATACAGCGAAATAGCAATCAGCCC.

Regarding this clone: The read terminates 3 residues before the CDR3 end, so the remaining end is supplied by the germline J gene. The chain recombines TRBV29-1 with TRBJ2-1; 8 bases match TRBD1. Germline assignment: CDR1 SQVTM and CDR2 ANQGSEA. J was trimmed by 8 bases and V by 4 bases; bases with no gene match: 10. CDR3 length: 14 amino acids. Incomplete CDR3 DNA: TGCAGCGTTGGATCCAGGGGGCCAGGGGATGAG. The encoded protein is CSVGSRGPGDE. The CDR3 in full is CSVGSRGPGDEQFF.

Of note for this clone: The observed sequence ends 3 residues before the CDR3 terminus, with the missing tail filled in from the germline J gene. The V call is TRBV18, the J call TRBJ2-7; 13 bases fit TRBD2. Trimming removed 5 bases from V and 3 bases from J; junction bases left unmatched: 4. The V gene's germline CDR1 is KGHSH and CDR2 LQKENI. This CDR3 is built from 15 residues. CDR3 residues: CASSKTSGGLYEQYF. The covered CDR3 bases are TGTGCCAGCTCAAAGACTAGCGGGGGGCTCTACGAG.

On this clone itself: The CDR3 end is not reached by the read, which stops 3 residues before it; the germline J gene fills it in. The rearrangement uses TRBV6-2 or TRBV6-3 and TRBJ2-3; weak D call: TRBD2 (6 bases). The CDR3 spans 16 residues. V lost 8 bases and J 0 bases, leaving 18 bases between the germline ends. The germline CDR1 and CDR2 sequences are MNHEY and SVGEGT. Incomplete CDR3 DNA: TGTGCCAGCTCCACGAACCGCGGGACTAGCACAGATACG. Residues: CASSTNRGTSTDT. The whole CDR3 protein is CASSTNRGTSTDTQYF.

For this clone: The read is 3 residues too short to cover the CDR3 end, so that end is filled in from the germline J gene. The chain has TRBV20-1 and TRBJ2-2; 10 bases agree with TRBD2. The germline CDR1 and CDR2 sequences are DFQATT and SNEGSKA (reference sequence). V lost 5 bases, J lost 0 bases, and 3 bases stayed unmatched. The CDR3 has 15 residues. The CDR3 DNA, read in part, is TGCAGTGCTCCCAGCGGGGGGGCGAACACCGGGGAG. It encodes CSAPSGGANTGE. The full CDR3 protein reads CSAPSGGANTGELFF.

On this clone itself: The read falls 3 residues short of the CDR3 end, and the missing part is taken from the germline J gene. The chain combines TRBV18 with TRBJ1-6; 7 bases are a match to TRBD1. V dropped 3 bases and J dropped 10; count of bases not matched to a gene: 6. CDR3 length: 14 amino acids. Germline V gene lookup returns CDR1 KGHSH and CDR2 LQKENI. CDR3 in amino acids: CASSPDRRGSPLHF. CDR3 bases read: TGTGCCAGCTCACCGGACAGGAGGGGCTCACCC.

To note about this clone: The read falls 3 residues short of the CDR3 end, and the missing part is taken from the germline J gene. The chain has TRBV6-2 or TRBV6-3 and TRBJ2-5; 8 nucleotides line up with TRBD1. The CDR3 is made up of 14 amino acids. The germline V gene encodes CDR1 MNHEY and CDR2 SVGEGT. The V segment lost 7 bases and the J segment 1 base; nucleotides outside the gene matches: 5. The chain's CDR3 is CASTRTGTQETQYF. The sequenced part of the CDR3 DNA is TGTGCCAGCACCCGGACAGGGACCCAAGAGACC.

Concerning this clone: The read ends 3 residues shy of where the CDR3 ends; the end is completed using the germline J gene. The chain is built from TRBV7-9 and TRBJ1-3, with a tentative D call TRBD1 (5 bases). Germline assignment: CDR1 SEHNR and CDR2 FQNEAQ (reference sequence). CDR3 length equals 15 residues. The germline V and J ends were trimmed by 3 bases and 2 bases, with 11 bases remaining between them. The CDR3 reads CASSFLQGAGNTIYF. CDR3 bases read: TGTGCCAGCAGCTTCCTCCAGGGAGCTGGAAACACC.

With respect to this clone: Coverage ceases 3 residues before the CDR3 finishes, and the germline J gene fills in the end. This chain connects TRBV2 to TRBJ1-6, with D possibly TRBD1 on 6 matching bases. The CDR3 extends over 15 amino acids. CDR1 SNHLY and CDR2 FYNNEI come from the germline V gene. With 6 bases removed from V and 7 bases from J, the gap between germline ends came to 16 bases. The CDR3 loop is CASRARTGKNSPLHF. The sequenced part of the CDR3 DNA is TGTGCCAGCAGAGCCAGAACAGGGAAAAATTCACCC.

Concerning this clone: From the germline J gene comes the end of the CDR3, since the read stops 3 residues before it. This chain connects TRBV30 to TRBJ1-2, with D possibly being TRBD1 (5 bases). The CDR3 has 15 residues. Trimming pared 0 bases from V and 6 bases from J, leaving 17 bases between. Germline CDR1 is GTSNPN and CDR2 is SVGIG (reference sequence). CDR3 region: CAWSVRRGVADGYTF. CDR3 bases read: TGTGCCTGGAGTGTACGTAGGGGTGTGGCGGATGGC.

In the case of this clone: The read ends 3 residues before the CDR3 terminus; that terminus is restored from the germline J gene. The chain is built from TRBV7-2 and TRBJ1-4; 8 bases agree with TRBD1. Unmatched junction bases numbered 0, after V lost 1 base and J lost 5 bases. Looked up from germline, CDR1 is SGHTA and CDR2 is FQGNSA. This CDR3 spans 14 amino acids. The chain's CDR3 is CASSLDRGNEKLFF. CDR3 DNA (partial): TGTGCCAGCAGCTTAGACAGGGGGAATGAAAAA.

The CDR3 loop is CASSLYQGNYGYTF. Incomplete CDR3 DNA: TGTGCCAGCAGCTTGTACCAGGGTAACTATGGC. The gene calls are TRBV5-6 and TRBJ1-2, with a tentative D call TRBD1 (5 bases). With the read ending 3 residues before the CDR3 end, the germline J gene is used to fill in that end. Trimming took 1 base from V and 1 from J, leaving 8 bases between them. This CDR3 is 14 amino acids long. Germline values: CDR1 SGHDT, CDR2 YYEEEE.

This CDR3 is CASSIGTVRNQPQHF. CDR3 DNA (partial): TGTGCCAGTAGTATAGGGACAGTTCGCAATCAGCCC. V usage is TRBV19 and J usage is TRBJ1-5, with D perhaps matching TRBD1 (6 bases). The read ends 3 residues early relative to the CDR3; the germline J gene fills the gap. V was cut by 1 base and J by 2 bases, with 9 bases left in between. CDR1 and CDR2 from the germline V gene are LNHDA and SQIVND (reference sequence). CDR3 length: 15 residues.

The CDR3 bases that were read are TGTGCCAGTACCCAGGCTAGCGGCTACAATGAG. This translates into CASTQASGYNE. In full, the CDR3 reads CASTQASGYNEQFF. The chain combines TRBV19 with TRBJ2-1; 7 nucleotides match TRBD2. The read ends 3 residues shy of where the CDR3 ends; the end is completed using the germline J gene. Germline CDR1 reads LNHDA; CDR2 reads SQIVND (reference sequence). CDR3 size: 14 residues. Germline trimming cut 7 bases from V and 3 bases from J; bases unmatched to any gene: 6.

As regards this clone: The missing CDR3 end, 3 residues past where the read stops, is filled in from the germline J gene. This chain connects TRBV20-1 to TRBJ2-5, with 9 bases matching TRBD2. The germline CDR1 and CDR2 sequences are DFQATT and SNEGSKA (reference sequence). J lost 2 bases, V lost 5 bases, and 21 bases had no gene match. The CDR3 is made up of 19 amino acids. CDR3 loop: CSAPPGSPARGGAQETQYF. CDR3 DNA, as far as it was read: TGCAGTGCTCCCCCCGGCTCTCCCGCTCGCGGGGGGGCGCAAGAGACC.

On this clone itself: The read comes to an end 3 residues before the CDR3 does, leaving the germline J gene to fill in the end. The chain joins TRBV7-7 to TRBJ2-3; D gene ambiguous. This CDR3 spans 13 amino acids. V was cut by 4 bases and J by 1 base, with 6 bases left in between. Germline CDR1 is SSHAT and CDR2 is FNYEAQ (reference sequence). CDR3 bases read: TGTGCCAGCAGCTACGGTCGCACAGATACG. Translating gives CASSYGRTDT. The whole CDR3 protein reads CASSYGRTDTQYF.

Turning to this clone: The read ends 3 residues before the CDR3 terminus; that terminus is restored from the germline J gene. The rearrangement uses TRBV19 and TRBJ1-2, with D perhaps matching TRBD1 (5 bases). CDR1 is LNHDA and CDR2 is SQIVND in the germline V gene (reference sequence). V lost 7 bases, J lost 2 bases, and 11 bases lay in between. The CDR3 is 13 amino acids. The DNA read from the CDR3 is TGTGCCAGTACCGCTCAGGGAAACTATGGC. Its translation: CASTAQGNYG. The full CDR3 protein reads CASTAQGNYGYTF.

A remark on this clone: The CDR3 is cut off 3 residues early in the read; its end comes from the germline J gene. This rearrangement joins TRBV18 to TRBJ1-2; 11 bases are shared with TRBD1. The V gene's germline CDR1 is KGHSH and CDR2 LQKENI. CDR3 length: 14 residues. CDR3: CASSPPDRGRGYTF. The sequenced CDR3 bases are TGTGCCAGCTCACCACCGGACAGGGGGCGCGGC.

Notes on this clone: The read comes to an end 3 residues before the CDR3 does, leaving the germline J gene to fill in the end. This chain uses TRBV30 with TRBJ2-7; TRBD2 matches at 13 bases. The V gene's germline CDR1 is GTSNPN and CDR2 SVGIG (reference sequence). This CDR3 is 14 amino acids long. V lost 5 bases to trimming and J lost 3 bases; unmatched junction nucleotides: 4. The CDR3 protein is CAWDTSGRGYEQYF. Partial CDR3 DNA: TGTGCCTGGGACACTAGCGGGAGGGGCTACGAG.

A note on this clone: The read halts 3 residues ahead of the CDR3 end, with the missing end drawn from the germline J gene. The chain joins TRBV5-1 to TRBJ2-2, with 7 nucleotides matching TRBD1. Germline V gives CDR1 SGHRS, CDR2 YFSETQ. Trimming removed 4 bases from V and 0 bases from J; junction bases left unmatched: 6. This CDR3 is 16 amino acids long. Partial CDR3 DNA: TGCGCCAGCAGCCAAACCGGGACAGCGAACACCGGGGAG. Translated: CASSQTGTANTGE. The entire CDR3 protein is CASSQTGTANTGELFF.

For this clone: The sequenced fragment ends 3 residues before the CDR3 boundary, so the rest is inferred from the germline J gene. The chain carries TRBV5-3 and TRBJ2-2, with 10 bases fitting TRBD1. TRBV5-3 is an ORF for which the function is uncertain. The V gene end was trimmed by 3 bases and the J gene end by 0 bases; junction bases not matched to a gene: 8. The CDR3 length is 18 residues. The CDR3 region is CARSCDRGPRANTGELFF. The CDR3 DNA, read in part, is TGTGCCAGAAGCTGCGACAGGGGGCCCCGAGCGAACACCGGGGAG.

As to this clone: The CDR3 end falls 3 residues outside the read, so it is completed with the germline J gene. The V call is TRBV6-1, the J call TRBJ1-2; possibly TRBD1 for D (6 bases). There are 14 residues in the CDR3. Germline CDR1 is MNHNS and CDR2 is SASEGT. The part of the CDR3 DNA that was read is TGTGCCAGCAGTGAAATGACAGGTCTCGGGGGC. Its translation: CASSEMTGLGG. Given in full, the CDR3 is CASSEMTGLGGYTF.

On this clone itself: The read is 3 residues too short to cover the CDR3 end, so that end is filled in from the germline J gene. This chain connects TRBV7-8 to TRBJ1-5; no clear D gene. Germline values: CDR1 SGHVS, CDR2 FQNEAQ. Trimming took 5 bases from V and 2 from J, leaving 16 bases between them. This CDR3 has 16 amino acids. CDR3 loop: CASSARPGLGNQPQHF. Incomplete CDR3 DNA: TGTGCCAGCAGCGCCCGTCCGGGTTTGGGCAATCAGCCC.

The sequenced part of the CDR3 DNA is TGTGCCAGCAAGAGGGGGGGAGGGGCAGATACG. Translation: CASKRGGGADT. The entire CDR3 is CASKRGGGADTQYF. The V and J genes are TRBV6-2 or TRBV6-3 and TRBJ2-3, with a tentative D call TRBD2 (7 bases). Read coverage stops 3 residues before the CDR3 terminus; the germline J gene supplies the remainder. The V gene lost 7 bases and the J gene lost 4 bases, with 15 bases spanning the gap. Per germline, CDR1 MNHEY and CDR2 SVGEGT. This CDR3 has 14 amino acids.

In the case of this clone: The CDR3 extends 3 residues past the end of the read, so its final part is completed from the germline J gene. The chain carries TRBV19 and TRBJ2-2; TRBD1 aligns across 7 bases. The CDR3 is 15 amino acids. Germline V CDR1 and CDR2: LNHDA, SQIVND (reference sequence). After removal of 3 bases from V and 4 bases from J, the junction contained 5 bases not matched to a gene. The CDR3: CASSIDRVGTGELFF. Partial CDR3 DNA: TGTGCCAGTAGTATCGACAGGGTTGGCACCGGGGAG.

To note about this clone: The DNA ends 3 residues before the CDR3 does, and the rest of the CDR3 is filled in from the germline J gene. J is TRBJ2-1 and V is TRBV7-2; possibly TRBD1 for D (6 bases). Trimming shortened V by 3 bases and J by 6 bases, and 9 bases separated the two germline ends. The germline V gene encodes CDR1 SGHTA and CDR2 FQGNSA. The CDR3 covers 13 residues. Partial CDR3 DNA: TGTGCCAGCAGCTTCCTACAGGGCAATGAG. Encoded protein: CASSFLQGNE. The whole CDR3 reads CASSFLQGNEQFF.

As regards this clone: Read coverage stops 3 residues before the CDR3 terminus; the germline J gene supplies the remainder. The chain has TRBV18 and TRBJ2-7, with 8 positions matching TRBD1. Trimming at V came to 6 bases and at J to 2 bases, leaving 9 bases not matched to a gene. The CDR3 totals 15 residues. Germline CDR1 and CDR2: KGHSH and LQKENI. The CDR3 reads CASSPGQVEPYEQYF. CDR3 bases read: TGTGCCAGCTCCCCGGGACAGGTCGAACCCTACGAG.

Concerning this clone itself: The CDR3 end lies 3 residues beyond the end of the read and is filled in from the germline J gene. V and J are TRBV5-5 and TRBJ1-3; the match to TRBD1 covers 7 bases. This CDR3 has 14 residues. Per the germline V gene, CDR1 is SGHKS and CDR2 is YYEKEE (reference sequence). Trimming cost V 3 bases and J 0 bases; bases outside gene matches: 0. CDR3 sequence reads: CASSSGGSGNTIYF. The sequenced CDR3 bases are TGTGCCAGCAGCTCAGGGGGCTCTGGAAACACC.